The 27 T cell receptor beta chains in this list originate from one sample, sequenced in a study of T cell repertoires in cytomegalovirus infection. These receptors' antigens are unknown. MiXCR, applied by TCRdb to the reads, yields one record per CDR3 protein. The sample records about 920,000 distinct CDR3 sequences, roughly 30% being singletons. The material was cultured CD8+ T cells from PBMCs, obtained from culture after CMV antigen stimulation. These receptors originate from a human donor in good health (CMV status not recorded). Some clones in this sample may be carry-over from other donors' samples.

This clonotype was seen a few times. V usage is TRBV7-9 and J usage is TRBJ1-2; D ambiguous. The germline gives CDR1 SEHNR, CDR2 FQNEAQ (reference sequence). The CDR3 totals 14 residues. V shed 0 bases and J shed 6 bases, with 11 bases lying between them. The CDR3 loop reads CASSLAGGPHGYTF. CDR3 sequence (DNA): TGTGCCAGCAGCTTAGCGGGAGGGCCCCATGGCTACACCTTC.

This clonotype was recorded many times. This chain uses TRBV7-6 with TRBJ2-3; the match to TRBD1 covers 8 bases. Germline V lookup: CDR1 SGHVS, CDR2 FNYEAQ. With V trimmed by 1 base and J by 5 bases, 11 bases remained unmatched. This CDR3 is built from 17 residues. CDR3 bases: TGTGCCAGCAGCTTAGACCCAGGGGGCGAGAATCTAGATACGCAGTATTTT. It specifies CASSLDPGGENLDTQYF.

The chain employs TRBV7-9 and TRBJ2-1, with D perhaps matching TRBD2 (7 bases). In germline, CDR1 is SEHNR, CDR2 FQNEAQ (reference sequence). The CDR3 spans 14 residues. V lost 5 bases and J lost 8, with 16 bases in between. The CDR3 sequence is CASSASVGGDEQFF. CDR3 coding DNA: TGTGCCAGCAGCGCATCCGTAGGGGGGGATGAGCAGTTCTTC.

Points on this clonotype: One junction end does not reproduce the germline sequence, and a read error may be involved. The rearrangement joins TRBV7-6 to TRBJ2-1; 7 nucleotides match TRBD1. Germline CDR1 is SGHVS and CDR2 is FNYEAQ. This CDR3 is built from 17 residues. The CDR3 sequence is CVSSLTDRSWRGNEQFF. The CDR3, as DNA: TGTGTCAGCAGCCTGACGGACAGGTCATGGAGAGGGAATGAGCAGTTCTTC.

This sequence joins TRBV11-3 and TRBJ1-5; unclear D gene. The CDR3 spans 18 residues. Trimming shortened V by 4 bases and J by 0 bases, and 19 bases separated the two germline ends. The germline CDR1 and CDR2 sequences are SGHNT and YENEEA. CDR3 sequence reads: CASSSLTESYYSNQPQHF. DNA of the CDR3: TGTGCCAGCAGCTCCTTGACGGAGTCTTACTATAGCAATCAGCCCCAGCATTTT.

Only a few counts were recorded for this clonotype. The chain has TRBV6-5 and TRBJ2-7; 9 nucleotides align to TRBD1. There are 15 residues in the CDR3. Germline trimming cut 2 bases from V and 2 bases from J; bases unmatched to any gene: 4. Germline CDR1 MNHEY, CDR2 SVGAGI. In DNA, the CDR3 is TGTGCCAGCAGTTACAACCGGGACAGGGCCTACGAGCAGTACTTC. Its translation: CASSYNRDRAYEQYF.

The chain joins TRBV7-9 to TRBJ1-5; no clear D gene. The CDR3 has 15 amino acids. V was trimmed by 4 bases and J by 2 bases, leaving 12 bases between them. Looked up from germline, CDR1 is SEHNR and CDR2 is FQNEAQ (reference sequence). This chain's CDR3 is CASSSQEEGNQPQHF. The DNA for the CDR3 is TGTGCCAGCAGCTCCCAGGAGGAGGGCAATCAGCCCCAGCATTTT. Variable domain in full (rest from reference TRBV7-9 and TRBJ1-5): DTGVSQNPRHKITKRGQNVTFRCDPISEHNRLYWYRQTLGQGPEFLTYFQNEAQLEKSRLLSDRFSAERPKGSFSTLEIQRTEQGDSAMYLCASSSQEEGNQPQHFGDGTRLSIL.

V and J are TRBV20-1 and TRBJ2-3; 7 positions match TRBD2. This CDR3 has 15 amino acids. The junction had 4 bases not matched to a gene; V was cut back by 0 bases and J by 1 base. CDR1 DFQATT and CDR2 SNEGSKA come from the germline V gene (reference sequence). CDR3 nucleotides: TGCAGTGCTAGAGAGCTCGCGGGGGGCACAGATACGCAGTATTTT. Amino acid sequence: CSARELAGGTDTQYF.

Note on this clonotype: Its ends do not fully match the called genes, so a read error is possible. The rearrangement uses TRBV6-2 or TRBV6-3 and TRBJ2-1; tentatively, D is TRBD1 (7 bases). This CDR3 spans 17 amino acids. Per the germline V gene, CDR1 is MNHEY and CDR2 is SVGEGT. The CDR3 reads CASSSLRTGGSYNKQFF. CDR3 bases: TGTGCCAGCAGTTCCCTGAGGACAGGAGGGTCCTACAATAAGCAGTTCTTC.

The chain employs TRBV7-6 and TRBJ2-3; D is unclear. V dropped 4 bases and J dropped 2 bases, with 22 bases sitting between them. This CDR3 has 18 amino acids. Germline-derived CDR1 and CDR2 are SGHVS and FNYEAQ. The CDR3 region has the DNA TGTGCCAGCAGCTCCCCAGGAGTCTTCGTTCTACACACAGATACGCAGTATTTT. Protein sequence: CASSSPGVFVLHTDTQYF.

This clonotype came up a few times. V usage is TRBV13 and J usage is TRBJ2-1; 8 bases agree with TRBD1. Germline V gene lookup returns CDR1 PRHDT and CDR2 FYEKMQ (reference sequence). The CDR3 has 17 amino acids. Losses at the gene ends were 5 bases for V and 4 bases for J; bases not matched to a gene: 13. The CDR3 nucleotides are TGTGCCAGCAGCGCCAGAGAGGGACAGGAGGTATACAATGAGCAGTTCTTC. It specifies CASSAREGQEVYNEQFF. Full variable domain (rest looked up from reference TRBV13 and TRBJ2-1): AAGVIQSPRHLIKEKRETATLKCYPIPRHDTVYWYQQGPGQDPQFLISFYEKMQSDKGSIPDRFSAQQFSDYHSELNMSSLELGDSALYFCASSAREGQEVYNEQFFGPGTRLTVL.

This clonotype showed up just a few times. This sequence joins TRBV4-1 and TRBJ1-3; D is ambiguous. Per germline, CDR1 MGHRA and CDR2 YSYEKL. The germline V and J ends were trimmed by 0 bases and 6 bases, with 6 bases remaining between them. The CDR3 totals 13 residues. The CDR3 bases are TGCGCCAGCAGCCAAGATCGAGAAAACACCATATATTTT. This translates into CASSQDRENTIYF.

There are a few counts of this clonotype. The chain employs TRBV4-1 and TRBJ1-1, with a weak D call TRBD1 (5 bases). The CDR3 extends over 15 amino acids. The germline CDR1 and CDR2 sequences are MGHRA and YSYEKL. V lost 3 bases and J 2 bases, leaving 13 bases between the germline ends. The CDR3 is CASSHVGHQNTEAFF. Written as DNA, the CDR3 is TGCGCCAGCAGCCATGTGGGGCACCAAAACACTGAAGCTTTCTTT.

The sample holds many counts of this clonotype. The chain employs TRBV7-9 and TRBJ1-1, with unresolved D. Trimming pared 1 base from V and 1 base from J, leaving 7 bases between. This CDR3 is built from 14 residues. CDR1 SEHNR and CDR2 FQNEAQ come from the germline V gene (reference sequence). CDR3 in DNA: TGTGCCAGCAGCTTAGTAGGGAGGAACACTGAAGCTTTCTTT. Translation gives CASSLVGRNTEAFF.

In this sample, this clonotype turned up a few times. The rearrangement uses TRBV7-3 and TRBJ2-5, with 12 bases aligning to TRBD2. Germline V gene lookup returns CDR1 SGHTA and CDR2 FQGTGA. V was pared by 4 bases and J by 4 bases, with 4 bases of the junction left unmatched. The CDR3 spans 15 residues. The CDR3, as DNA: TGTGCCAGCAGCTCGCTAGCGGGGGGGCTAGAGACCCAGTACTTC. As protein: CASSSLAGGLETQYF. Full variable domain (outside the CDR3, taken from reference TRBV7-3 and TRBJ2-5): GAGVSQTPSNKVTEKGKYVELRCDPISGHTALYWYRQSLGQGPEFLIYFQGTGAADDSGLPNDRFFAVRPEGSVSTLKIQRTERGDSAVYLCASSSLAGGLETQYFGPGTRLLVL.

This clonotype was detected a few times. The CDR3 here is CASSPLDGNYGYTF. CDR3 in DNA: TGTGCCAGCAGCCCATTGGACGGTAACTATGGCTACACCTTC. The chain carries TRBV13 and TRBJ1-2; unclear D gene. Trimming took 5 bases from V and 1 from J, leaving 11 bases between them. The CDR3 has 14 residues. Germline CDR1 PRHDT, CDR2 FYEKMQ (reference sequence).

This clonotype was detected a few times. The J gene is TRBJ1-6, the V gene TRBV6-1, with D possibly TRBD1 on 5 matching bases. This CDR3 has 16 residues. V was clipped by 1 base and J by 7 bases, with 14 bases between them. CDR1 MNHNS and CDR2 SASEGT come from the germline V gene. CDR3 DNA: TGTGCCAGCAGTGAAGGGCCGGGATGGGGGAATTCACCCCTCCACTTT. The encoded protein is CASSEGPGWGNSPLHF.

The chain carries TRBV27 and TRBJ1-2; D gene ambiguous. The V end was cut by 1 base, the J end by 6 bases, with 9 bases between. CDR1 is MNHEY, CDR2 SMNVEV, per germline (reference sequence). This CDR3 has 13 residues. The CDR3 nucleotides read TGTGCCAGCAGTTTATATCGGGAGGATGGCTACACCTTC. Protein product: CASSLYREDGYTF.

The CDR3 loop reads CATSDLRAYNEQFF. The CDR3 DNA is TGTGCCACCAGTGATTTGAGAGCTTACAATGAGCAGTTCTTC. The genes are TRBV24-1 and TRBJ2-1; D uncertain. The CDR3 totals 14 residues. V gave up 0 bases and J gave up 4 bases, with 6 bases separating them. Germline-derived CDR1 and CDR2 are KGHDR and SFDVKD.

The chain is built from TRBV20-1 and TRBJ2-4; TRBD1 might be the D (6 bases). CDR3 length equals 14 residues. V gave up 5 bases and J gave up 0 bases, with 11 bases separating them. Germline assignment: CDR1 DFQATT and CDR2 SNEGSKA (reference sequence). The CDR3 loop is CSAPGQQAKNIQYF. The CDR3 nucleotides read TGCAGTGCTCCCGGACAGCAAGCCAAAAACATTCAGTACTTC.

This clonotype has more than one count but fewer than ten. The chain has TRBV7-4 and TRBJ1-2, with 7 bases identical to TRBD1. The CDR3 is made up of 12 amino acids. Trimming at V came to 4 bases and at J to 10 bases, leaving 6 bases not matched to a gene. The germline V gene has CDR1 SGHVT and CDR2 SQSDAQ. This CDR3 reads CASSYDREDYTF. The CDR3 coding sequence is TGTGCCAGCAGCTACGACAGGGAAGACTACACCTTC. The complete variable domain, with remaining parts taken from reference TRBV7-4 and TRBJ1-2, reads GAGVSQSPRYKVAKRGRDVALRCDSISGHVTLYWYRQTLGQGSEVLTYSQSDAQRDKSGRPSGRFSAERPERSVSTLKIQRTEQGDSAVYLCASSYDREDYTFGSGTRLTVV.

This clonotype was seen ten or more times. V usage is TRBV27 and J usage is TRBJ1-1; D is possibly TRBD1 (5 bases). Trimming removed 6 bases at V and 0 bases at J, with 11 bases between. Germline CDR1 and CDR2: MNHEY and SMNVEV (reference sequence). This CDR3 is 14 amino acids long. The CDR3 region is CASSFGQMNTEAFF. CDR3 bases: TGTGCCAGCAGCTTCGGACAAATGAACACTGAAGCTTTCTTT.

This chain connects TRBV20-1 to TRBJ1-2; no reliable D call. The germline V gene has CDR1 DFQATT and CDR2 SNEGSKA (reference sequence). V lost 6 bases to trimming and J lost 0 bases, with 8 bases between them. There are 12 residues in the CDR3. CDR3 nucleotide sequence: TGCAGTGCGGCGGATTCTAACTATGGCTACACCTTC. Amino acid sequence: CSAADSNYGYTF.

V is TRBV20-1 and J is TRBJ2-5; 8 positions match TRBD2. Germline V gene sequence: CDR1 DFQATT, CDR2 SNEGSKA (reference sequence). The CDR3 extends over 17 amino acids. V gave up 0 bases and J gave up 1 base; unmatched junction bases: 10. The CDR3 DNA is TGCAGTGCTAGAGATAGGTCAAGCGGGGGACCCCAAGAGACCCAGTACTTC. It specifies CSARDRSSGGPQETQYF.

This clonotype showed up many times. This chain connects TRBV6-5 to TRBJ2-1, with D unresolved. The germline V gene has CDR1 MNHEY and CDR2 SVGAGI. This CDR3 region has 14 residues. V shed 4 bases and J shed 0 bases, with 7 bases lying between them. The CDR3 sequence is CASSLSSSYNEQFF. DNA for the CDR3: TGTGCCAGCAGTTTATCGAGCTCCTACAATGAGCAGTTCTTC.

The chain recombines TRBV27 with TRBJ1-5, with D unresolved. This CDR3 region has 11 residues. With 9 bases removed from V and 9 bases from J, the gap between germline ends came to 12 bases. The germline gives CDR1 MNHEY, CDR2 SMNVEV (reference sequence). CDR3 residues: CARPYRLPQHF. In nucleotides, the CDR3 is TGTGCCAGGCCTTATAGGTTGCCCCAGCATTTT.

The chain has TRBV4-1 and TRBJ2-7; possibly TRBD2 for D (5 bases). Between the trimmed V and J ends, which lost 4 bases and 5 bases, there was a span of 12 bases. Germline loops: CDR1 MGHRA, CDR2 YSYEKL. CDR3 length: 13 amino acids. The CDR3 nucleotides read TGCGCCAGCAGCCTTCGGACCGGGGACGAGCAGTACGTC. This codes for CASSLRTGDEQYV.